Detailed here is one TCR beta chain. This clone was detected a few times. Its antigen is currently not known. No quality values exist for individual bases; no much larger clone is one base distant. Patients with a history of autoimmune disease or receiving systemic immunosuppression were excluded from the trial. Peripheral blood for TCR sequencing was collected from all dose cohorts at baseline, on cycle 4 day 1, and on cycle 7 day 1. Samples came from an open-label, multicenter, first-in-human phase I dose-escalation trial of ivuxolimab. Adults with locally advanced or metastatic melanoma, renal cell carcinoma, hepatocellular carcinoma or head and neck squamous cell carcinoma were enrolled in the trial. Before TCR sequencing, CD4+ T cells and CD8+ T cells were sorted from peripheral blood as separate populations. Spanning cysteine to phenylalanine, the CDR3 consists of 13 amino acids. Solely the CDR3 DNA is kept, with 39 bases framed from the first base. V is pared back by 3 bases and J by 4 bases, with 10 bases lying between the germline termini. As encoded in the germline V gene (reference sequence), CDR1 is LNHDA while CDR2 is SQIVND.

The data were taken from a study of OX40 agonist ivuxolimab in advanced cancers. Notes on the research overall: Ivuxolimab was an agonistic, fully human IgG2 monoclonal antibody directed against OX40 (CD134), a costimulatory receptor. Intravenous ivuxolimab was administered to patients every 2 weeks at six dose levels: 0.01, 0.1, 0.3, 1.5, 3 and 10 mg/kg. Of the approximately 50 patients in dose escalation, 19 had hepatocellular carcinoma, around 15 had melanoma, 9 had renal cell carcinoma and 9 had head and neck cancer. In the dose-escalation cohort, around four fifths of patients were male, and the mean age was about 55 years, with a range of about 20 to 90. Prior anti-PD-1, anti-PD-L1 or anti-CTLA-4 therapy was permitted, and checkpoint inhibitors had been received by about 36% of dose-escalation patients. Partial responses occurred in three dose-escalation patients: two with cutaneous melanoma and one with hepatocellular carcinoma. The purpose of peripheral TCRbeta sequencing was to test whether ivuxolimab changed TCR sequence diversity and led to clonal T-cell expansion. The paper covers the monotherapy dose-escalation part of the phase I ivuxolimab trial, which included N of about 56 patients. What the study reported, not specific to this receptor: At doses from 0.1 to 3.0 mg/kg, clonal expansion was seen in both CD4+ and CD8+ blood T cells between baseline and week 6. After ivuxolimab, CD8+ T cells had more expanded clones than CD4+ T cells on average. Low levels of normalized T-cell clonal expansion were also seen in some patients who did not respond. In partial responders in the 0.1-3.0 mg/kg groups, normalized peripheral clonal expansion was found to be among the lowest, especially among CD8+ T cells. Antigen specificity was not determined for the clonally expanded peripheral T cells.

Genomic DNA was extracted from sorted cells for sequencing of the TCRbeta CDR3 region. The immunoSEQ Assay was used for sequencing of TCRbeta CDR3 regions. TCRdb limited this immuneACCESS table to in-frame rearrangements with V and J called. A share of clones is missing; checked studies link under half to unresolved V genes, and the rest is unexplained. This sample comprises about 46,000 clones, approximately 84% of them detected only once. About 3% of the sample lies in the top ten. This sample comprised CD4+ or CD8+ T cells sorted from blood, obtained in a trial of the OX40 agonist ivuxolimab. The rearrangement joined TRBV19 to TRBJ2-7; the D element could tentatively be TRBD1 or TRBD2, as 5 bases agree for each. The receptor was isolated from an adult with an advanced solid tumor such as melanoma, head and neck, liver or kidney cancer. The DNA sequence follows: TGTGCCAGTAGTATTAATGGGGGTTACGAGCAGTACTTC. This gives the protein CASSINGGYEQYF.